Listed below are T cell receptor beta chains from one sample, sequenced in a study of monozygotic twins with cystic fibrosis. The data were produced by immunoSEQ multiplex PCR, yet TCRdb's version contains in-frame clones alone and is incomplete. Among tens of thousands of clones listed, approximately 97% were seen once. Sequenced sample: blood. These TCRs come from a girl under 18 with cystic fibrosis. CDR3s include the opening cysteine and the closing phenylalanine or tryptophan. D genes are given only for firm matches. The size field is filled for only some rows; it gives once, few, many or a size class.

. | . | TRBJ1-2 | TRBV7-9 | CASSLGLRGRGYTF | TGTGCCAGCAGCTTAGGGCTCCGGGGGCGCGGCTACACCTTC
TRBD2 | . | TRBJ2-1 | TRBV9 | CASSGGLAGGNEQFF | TGTGCCAGCAGCGGCGGACTAGCGGGAGGGAATGAGCAGTTCTTC
. | . | TRBJ1-1 | TRBV7-8 | CASSLAAGITEAFF | TGTGCCAGCAGCTTGGCGGCGGGGATCACTGAAGCTTTCTTT
. | . | TRBJ2-7 | TRBV5-1 | CASSLSYGRSGEQYF | TGCGCCAGCAGCTTGAGTTATGGCAGGTCGGGAGAGCAGTACTTC
. | . | TRBJ2-3 | TRBV15 | CATSLEEYTDTQYF | TGTGCCACCAGCTTAGAGGAATACACAGATACGCAGTATTTT
. | . | TRBJ1-4 | TRBV28 | CASSPLSALGEKLFF | TGTGCCAGCAGTCCCCTTTCCGCACTGGGTGAAAAACTGTTTTTT
. | once | TRBJ2-3 | TRBV4-3 | CASSMLGALSTDTQYF | TGCGCCAGCAGTATGCTCGGGGCCCTGAGCACAGATACGCAGTATTTT
TRBD1 | once | TRBJ1-2 | TRBV9 | CASRTPGQLAGYTF | TGTGCCAGCAGGACTCCGGGACAGTTGGCTGGCTACACCTTC
TRBD1 | . | TRBJ1-3 | TRBV2 | CASRDTGAGNTIYF | TGTGCCAGCAGGGACACAGGGGCTGGAAACACCATATATTTT
. | . | TRBJ1-1 | TRBV9 | CASSVGGGRPENTEAFF | TGTGCCAGCAGCGTAGGAGGCGGCAGACCCGAGAACACTGAAGCTTTCTTT
. | . | TRBJ1-1 | TRBV2 | CASRAQGNTEAFF | TGTGCCAGCAGAGCCCAGGGGAACACTGAAGCTTTCTTT
TRBD1 | . | TRBJ2-7 | TRBV19 | CASSVTGGSYEQYF | TGTGCCAGTAGTGTGACAGGGGGATCCTACGAGCAGTACTTC
. | once | TRBJ1-1 | TRBV25-1 | CASSESAVLNTEAFF | TGTGCCAGCAGTGAATCGGCCGTCTTGAACACTGAAGCTTTCTTT
. | . | TRBJ1-2 | TRBV2 | CASSEVGANYGYTF | TGTGCCAGCAGTGAAGTCGGGGCCAACTATGGCTACACCTTC
. | . | TRBJ2-1 | TRBV6-1 | CASSEFPSCSYNEQFF | TGTGCCAGCAGTGAATTCCCTAGCTGCTCCTACAATGAGCAGTTCTTC
. | . | TRBJ1-1 | TRBV18 | CASSPGGVPSNTEAFF | TGTGCCAGCTCTCCGGGGGGGGTGCCCTCGAACACTGAAGCTTTCTTT